This T cell receptor (beta chain) was sequenced in a study of CD8+ T cells in alopecia areata. Germline V gene data show CDR1 as SQVTM and CDR2 as ANQGSEA. V dropped 8 bases and J dropped 2 bases, with 15 bases sitting between them. This CDR3 contains 13 residues. RNA was extracted and reverse transcribed into cDNA as the sequencing template. Measured with immunoSEQ multiplex PCR; TCRdb has only the in-frame clones, and not every one. The repertoire holds more than 200,000 clones, with around 67% as singletons. This material consisted of CD4+ T cells sorted from blood, taken at week 0. The rearrangement links TRBV29-1 to TRBJ2-5; D may be TRBD1 or TRBD2 (5 bases each). The sequence derives from a human donor with alopecia areata. In DNA, the CDR3 is TGCAGCTCCATGGTCTGGGGGCAAGAGACCCAGTACTTC. It codes for CSSMVWGQETQYF.